These T cell receptor beta chains were read from a single sample in a study of T cell repertoires in cytomegalovirus infection. TCRdb re-derived calls from the reads in MiXCR, one entry per CDR3 protein. The sample includes 250,000 to 300,000 distinct CDR3 sequences, about a sixth of them seen just once. The sequencing sample was made of CD8+ T cells from PBMCs. The receptor source for this set is a human donor in good health (CMV status not recorded). Some clones in this sample may be carry-over from other donors' samples. Both conserved end residues are part of each CDR3. A D gene is named only where the DNA matches it firmly. Only part of the rows carry a size: once, few, many, or a class if the clone is expanded.

v_call: TRBV28; j_call: TRBJ2-1; clone_size: few; d_call: -; cdr3_nt: TGTGCCAGCAGTCCTGGGAGCCTGTACAATGAGCAGTTCTTC; cdr3_aa: CASSPGSLYNEQFF
v_call: TRBV6-6; j_call: TRBJ1-1; clone_size: many; d_call: -; cdr3_nt: TGTGCCGTCTTCTGGGGGCTGACAGGAGCCATGAACACTGAAGCTTTCTTT; cdr3_aa: CAVFWGLTGAMNTEAFF
v_call: TRBV7-9; j_call: TRBJ2-3; clone_size: few; d_call: -; cdr3_nt: TGTGCCAGCAGCTTCATAGGGGCCCCCACAGATACGCAGTATTTT; cdr3_aa: CASSFIGAPTDTQYF
v_call: TRBV15; j_call: TRBJ1-3; clone_size: few; d_call: -; cdr3_nt: TGTGCCACCAGCAGAGCCGGGCAGGTCTTTTCGGGAAACACCATATATTTT; cdr3_aa: CATSRAGQVFSGNTIYF
v_call: TRBV11-1; j_call: TRBJ2-1; clone_size: many; d_call: -; cdr3_nt: TGTGCCAGCAGCCCTAGAGGGGTATATTATGAGCAGTTCTTC; cdr3_aa: CASSPRGVYYEQFF
v_call: TRBV7-8; j_call: TRBJ2-7; clone_size: -; d_call: -; cdr3_nt: TGTGCCAGCAGCTTCTTGGGACTTGGGTACGAGCAGTACTTC; cdr3_aa: CASSFLGLGYEQYF
v_call: TRBV12-3/TRBV12-4; j_call: TRBJ1-5; clone_size: many; d_call: -; cdr3_nt: TGTGCCAGCAGTTTGGGGGGTTCGGGACAGCCCCAGCATTTT; cdr3_aa: CASSLGGSGQPQHF
v_call: TRBV6-1; j_call: TRBJ1-1; clone_size: many; d_call: -; cdr3_nt: TGTGCCAGCAGTACGGGGGGAGTCAGCACTGAAGCTTTCTTT; cdr3_aa: CASSTGGVSTEAFF
v_call: TRBV20-1; j_call: TRBJ2-3; clone_size: -; d_call: TRBD1; cdr3_nt: TGCAGTGCTAGATTAAAGATCAGCCAGGGGGCGGTTAGCACAGATACGCAGTATTTT; cdr3_aa: CSARLKISQGAVSTDTQYF
v_call: TRBV6-6; j_call: TRBJ2-7; clone_size: -; d_call: TRBD1; cdr3_nt: TGTGCCAGCAAGGGCAGGGCGGACAGGGTTGGCGAGCAGTACTTC; cdr3_aa: CASKGRADRVGEQYF